The 7 T cell receptor beta chains below were found in one sample sequenced in a study of blood T cell repertoires in COVID-19. Libraries were prepared by immunoSEQ multiplex PCR; TCRdb keeps only in-frame clonotypes and omits some of them. The top ten hold 2% to 2.5% of the sample, which has some 290,000 clones, around 90% seen once. Source material: peripheral blood. These receptors originate from a woman between 50 and 59 years old who had recovered from COVID-19.

The rearrangement uses TRBV28 and TRBJ2-5; possibly TRBD2 for D (5 bases). The CDR3 sequence is 16 residues long. Per the germline V gene, CDR1 is MDHEN and CDR2 is SYDVKM. The V and J ends lost 4 bases and 2 bases respectively, with 17 bases between them. The CDR3 spells CASSSRKGRTQETQYF. The CDR3 nucleotides read TGTGCCAGCAGTTCCCGAAAGGGCAGGACTCAAGAGACCCAGTACTTC.

The V call is TRBV3-1 (or the pseudogene TRBV3-2), the J call TRBJ2-7, with D perhaps TRBD2 (6 bases). V dropped 1 base and J dropped 5 bases, with 12 bases sitting between them. The CDR3 is 14 residues long. The germline gives CDR1 LGHDT, CDR2 YNNKEL (reference sequence). Written as DNA, the CDR3 is TGTGCCAGCAGCCAAGGGGGGAGGAAGAACGAGCAGTACTTC. The encoded protein is CASSQGGRKNEQYF.

The rearrangement uses TRBV5-5 and TRBJ1-1, with D possibly TRBD1 on 5 matching bases. There are 14 residues in the CDR3. Trimming took off 0 bases at V and 5 bases at J, with 11 bases between the two ends. CDR1 is SGHKS and CDR2 is YYEKEE in the germline V gene (reference sequence). The CDR3 loop reads CASSLAGSETEAFF. CDR3 nucleotides: TGTGCCAGCAGCTTGGCAGGGTCTGAAACTGAAGCTTTCTTT.

This clone was seen repeatedly, ten times or more. The J gene is TRBJ2-1, the V gene TRBV6-4, with TRBD2 identical over 9 bases. There are 17 residues in the CDR3. Per the germline V gene, CDR1 is MRHNA and CDR2 is SNTAGT. The ends lost 4 bases at V and 5 bases at J; junction bases unmatched: 12. This chain's CDR3 is CASSAHIAGVGNNEQFF. The CDR3, as DNA: TGTGCCAGCAGTGCCCACATAGCGGGAGTAGGGAACAATGAGCAGTTCTTC.

This chain joins TRBV28 and TRBJ2-7, with 7 nucleotides matching TRBD1. Germline V gene data show CDR1 as MDHEN and CDR2 as SYDVKM. The CDR3 covers 18 residues. The trim removed 5 bases at V and 2 bases at J, leaving 18 bases unmatched. This CDR3 reads CASSQRGWDQGGPYEQYF. The CDR3 nucleotides are TGTGCCAGCAGTCAGAGGGGTTGGGATCAAGGGGGCCCCTACGAGCAGTACTTC.

The gene calls are TRBV9 and TRBJ2-1; 8 bases agree with TRBD2. Per the germline V gene, CDR1 is SGDLS and CDR2 is YYNGEE. Trimming at V came to 3 bases and at J to 2 bases, leaving 4 bases not matched to a gene. There are 15 residues in the CDR3. CDR3 bases: TGTGCCAGCAGCGCCGCGGGGGGTACCTACAATGAGCAGTTCTTC. Its translation is CASSAAGGTYNEQFF.

The V call is TRBV7-9, the J call TRBJ1-3; no reliable D call. V lost 7 bases, J lost 0 bases, and 16 bases lay in between. Germline values: CDR1 SEHNR, CDR2 FQNEAQ (reference sequence). The CDR3 sequence is 16 residues long. The CDR3 protein is CASTPFGRSSGNTIYF. The CDR3 bases are TGTGCCAGCACCCCTTTCGGGAGGAGCTCTGGAAACACCATATATTTT.